This passage covers 15 T cell receptor beta chains from one sample sequenced in a study of blood T cell repertoires in COVID-19. The protocol was immunoSEQ multiplex PCR, while the TCRdb copy is restricted to in-frame clones and leaves out a portion. The table records over 150,000 clones, around 84% of them present only once. Specimen: peripheral blood. These receptor sequences come from a man in his fifties or sixties with active or convalescent COVID-19.

The chain links TRBV5-6 to TRBJ2-5; 14 bases match TRBD2. The CDR3 covers 15 residues. Germline CDR1 and CDR2: SGHDT and YYEEEE. J was trimmed by 3 bases and V by 4 bases; bases with no gene match: 2. The CDR3 DNA sequence: TGTGCCAGCAGCGGGGGACTAGCGGGGGAAGAGACCCAGTACTTC. It encodes CASSGGLAGEETQYF.

This chain uses TRBV2 with TRBJ1-5; the D is unclear. The CDR3 contains 14 residues. Germline-derived CDR1 and CDR2 are SNHLY and FYNNEI. The ends were cut back, 2 bases at V and 2 bases at J, with 7 bases in the middle. The CDR3 region is CASSETQGNQPQHF. The CDR3 bases are TGTGCCAGCAGTGAAACCCAGGGCAATCAGCCCCAGCATTTT.

The rearrangement uses TRBV6-2 or TRBV6-3 and TRBJ2-1; 8 bases align to TRBD2. Germline V lookup: CDR1 MNHEY, CDR2 SVGEGT. Trimming at V came to 2 bases and at J to 5 bases, leaving 5 bases not matched to a gene. The CDR3 has 15 amino acids. The CDR3 DNA is TGTGCCAGCAGTTACGACGGGGGGGGCAACAATGAGCAGTTCTTC. It specifies CASSYDGGGNNEQFF.

This chain joins TRBV6-2 or TRBV6-3 and TRBJ2-2; TRBD2 aligns across 11 bases. The CDR3 covers 16 residues. V shed 6 bases and J 2 bases; nucleotides not matched to a gene: 5. Germline V gene sequence: CDR1 MNHEY, CDR2 SVGEGT. The CDR3, as DNA: TGTGCCAGCAGCTTAGCGGGAGGGATAAACACCGGGGAGCTGTTTTTT. Its protein product is CASSLAGGINTGELFF.

J is TRBJ1-2 and V is TRBV7-3, with 8 nucleotides matching TRBD1. Germline loops: CDR1 SGHTA, CDR2 FQGTGA. J was trimmed by 5 bases and V by 5 bases; bases with no gene match: 16. The CDR3 runs to 17 residues. In nucleotides, the CDR3 is TGTGCCAGCAGCCCCCGGTCAGGGACAGGTCAAATTTATGGCTACACCTTC. Amino acid sequence: CASSPRSGTGQIYGYTF.

The rearrangement links TRBV6-4 to TRBJ2-1; 10 bases map to TRBD2. J gave up 0 bases and V 4 bases, and 12 bases lay outside the gene matches. Germline V gives CDR1 MRHNA, CDR2 SNTAGT. This CDR3 comprises 19 residues. CDR3 coding DNA: TGTGCCAGCAGTGCGAGGACTAGCGGAGTTAAGAGCTCCTACAATGAGCAGTTCTTC. Amino acid sequence: CASSARTSGVKSSYNEQFF.

V gene TRBV18 combines with J gene TRBJ2-7; 13 bases agree with TRBD2. CDR3 size: 15 residues. V lost 2 bases, J lost 2 bases, and 0 bases stayed unmatched. CDR1 is KGHSH, CDR2 LQKENI, per germline. The CDR3 loop reads CASSPGTSGAYEQYF. The CDR3 DNA is TGTGCCAGCTCACCAGGGACTAGCGGGGCCTACGAGCAGTACTTC.

This clone has a single count. One end of the junction does not line up with germline, which may come from a read error. The J gene is TRBJ1-5, the V gene TRBV23-1, with D tentatively TRBD1 (5 bases). TRBV23-1 is an open reading frame, and its role is uncertain. The CDR3 length is 15 residues. The CDR3 spells CASSQSFRVYQPQHF. DNA for the CDR3: TGCGCCAGCAGCCAATCCTTCAGGGTCTATCAGCCCCAGCATTTT.

The chain combines TRBV6-5 with TRBJ1-5, with 7 bases fitting TRBD1. Germline CDR1 is MNHEY and CDR2 is SVGAGI. CDR3 length equals 13 residues. V lost 6 bases to trimming and J lost 5 bases; unmatched junction nucleotides: 4. The CDR3 here is CASRDTGDQPQHF. The CDR3 nucleotides read TGTGCCAGCAGAGATACAGGGGATCAGCCCCAGCATTTT.

J is TRBJ1-2 and V is TRBV14; perhaps TRBD1 as D (6 bases). This CDR3 is built from 15 residues. Trimming removed 3 bases from V and 7 bases from J, with 18 bases in between. Germline V gene data show CDR1 as SGHDN and CDR2 as FVKESK. The CDR3 spells CASSQQGTRGFGYTF. The CDR3 nucleotides are TGTGCCAGCAGCCAGCAGGGGACAAGGGGTTTTGGCTACACCTTC.

V usage is TRBV29-1 and J usage is TRBJ2-3; D gene unclear. The germline V gene has CDR1 SQVTM and CDR2 ANQGSEA. The CDR3 consists of 15 residues. V lost 3 bases and J lost 0, with 13 bases in between. The CDR3 sequence: CSVDTRLSSTDTQYF. The CDR3 DNA sequence: TGCAGCGTTGATACTCGCCTTTCAAGCACAGATACGCAGTATTTT.

V is TRBV30 and J is TRBJ2-3, with 7 positions matching TRBD1. J lost 0 bases, V lost 2 bases, and 14 bases had no gene match. Germline V gene lookup returns CDR1 GTSNPN and CDR2 SVGIG (reference sequence). This CDR3 contains 18 residues. CDR3 region: CAWSQTASGTDSTDTQYF. DNA for the CDR3: TGTGCCTGGAGTCAGACTGCATCCGGGACAGATAGCACAGATACGCAGTATTTT.

This clone was observed a few times. The V and J genes are TRBV7-2 and TRBJ1-1, with 7 bases fitting TRBD1. Germline trimming cut 0 bases from V and 5 bases from J; bases unmatched to any gene: 9. CDR1 SGHTA and CDR2 FQGNSA come from the germline V gene. The CDR3 runs to 16 residues. CDR3 sequence reads: CASSLADSGQATEAFF. CDR3 sequence (DNA): TGTGCCAGCAGCTTAGCCGACTCAGGACAGGCGACTGAAGCTTTCTTT.

The rearrangement joins TRBV7-8 to TRBJ1-5, with unresolved D. Germline V gives CDR1 SGHVS, CDR2 FQNEAQ. CDR3 size: 14 residues. Trimming removed 1 base at V and 6 bases at J, with 10 bases between. For the CDR3, the DNA is TGTGCCAGCAGCTTAGTCTTGGGGAGTCAGCCCCAGCATTTT. Translating it yields CASSLVLGSQPQHF. Full variable domain (rest looked up from reference TRBV7-8 and TRBJ1-5): GAGVSQSPRYKVAKRGQDVALRCDPISGHVSLFWYQQALGQGPEFLTYFQNEAQLDKSGLPSDRFFAERPEGSVSTLKIQRTQQEDSAVYLCASSLVLGSQPQHFGDGTRLSIL.

This clone was found a few times. The chain joins TRBV25-1 to TRBJ1-2; TRBD1 agrees at 8 bases. The ends lost 5 bases at V and 5 bases at J; junction bases unmatched: 7. Germline V gene data show CDR1 as MGHDK and CDR2 as SYGVNS. CDR3 length: 14 residues. In DNA, the CDR3 is TGTGCCAGCAGTACCGGGGACAGGTGGTATGGCTACACCTTC. It encodes CASSTGDRWYGYTF.